This T cell receptor (beta chain) was captured in a study of T cell changes during pregnancy in multiple sclerosis. The count of this clone is one. This CDR3 has 15 amino acids. Germline CDR1 is MNHEY and CDR2 is SVGAGI. V shed 6 bases and J 6 bases; nucleotides not matched to a gene: 11. Sequenced by immunoSEQ multiplex PCR; TCRdb stores in-frame clones only, minus some. This table holds about 40,000 clones, around 94% found once. The TCR originated in a female donor with multiple sclerosis, enrolled in a pregnancy study. This chain joins TRBV6-5 and TRBJ2-3, with TRBD2 matching 8 bases. Sequences were derived from peripheral blood, sampled in the third trimester of pregnancy. The CDR3 nucleotides are TGTGCCAGCAGCCAACCCGGGACTAGTGCGGATACGCAGTATTTT. Its protein product is CASSQPGTSADTQYF.